One T cell receptor (beta chain) is described in this entry. Its antigen is not yet known. Per-base quality was not reported, and no clone a single base away is much larger than it. These data come from a study of vaccination and CD4 T cells after COVID-19 (dated by TCRdb to 2021 to 2024). The study in broad terms: Every convalescent patient had a positive nasal swab PCR test for SARS-CoV-2, with mild disease in roughly nine patients and severe disease in one. Post-COVID blood samples were collected from convalescent patients a median of around 96 days after diagnosis, with a range of about 30 to 161 days. The spike-specific CD4+ TCR repertoire was compared before and after mRNA vaccination in about nine COVID-19 convalescent patients and a handful of infection-naive healthy vaccine recipients. In the convalescent cohort there were six males and four females, among whom were two Hispanic individuals, seven Caucasians, two Asians and one multiracial person. Overlapping spike peptide pools from SARS-CoV-2 and from the common cold coronaviruses HCoV-NL63, HCoV-OC43 and HCoV-229E were used as culture stimuli. Control cultures received a CEFX viral epitope pool as the positive control, an HIV-1 Nef peptide pool as the negative control, or no peptide. Participants got two doses of the Pfizer-BioNTech BNT162b2 vaccine (n=8) or two doses of the Moderna mRNA-1273 vaccine (n=2). Post-vaccine blood samples were collected a median of 72 days after the second vaccine dose, ranging from roughly 14 to 241 days. Overall results and qualifications from the work: Only a relatively small number of convalescent patients were included in the study, and early timepoints following natural infection were not analyzed. Among the post-vaccine SARS-CoV-2-reactive clones in convalescent patients, a median 86.3% showed up only after vaccination, which suggests vaccine-specific priming. Nearly all vaccine-specific clones in convalescent patients (304 of 307) were mono-reactive for SARS-CoV-2 spike rather than cross-reactive with common cold coronaviruses. The median count of SARS-CoV-2-reactive clonotypes went up from 21 after infection to some 38 after vaccination, although the change was not significant.

Explained via the paper, the treatment or condition label denotes: roughly 11-day PBMC culture with coronavirus spike peptide pools or control peptides (ViraFEST assay). The study used the ViraFEST assay, which expanded antigen-specific T cells with peptide pools and then identified expanded clonotypes by TCR sequencing. The positive SARS-CoV-2 PCR tests of the convalescent patients were dated from March to December 2020, before the Alpha, Beta and Delta variants emerged in the United States. Each well held two million PBMCs cultured with about 9.8 ug/ml peptide pools in IMDM containing around 4.5% human AB serum and roughly 10 IU/ml IL-2. Half of the culture medium was replaced with fresh IL-2-containing medium on days 3 and 7. After around 11 days of culture, CD4+ T cells were isolated by negative selection with the EasySep CD4+ T cell isolation kit. Ficoll-Paque Plus gradient centrifugation was used to isolate PBMCs from whole blood, and the isolated PBMCs were then either used fresh or cryopreserved at -140C. In general, triplicate wells were set up for every culture condition.

The trim is 8 bases for V and 4 bases for J, with a gap of 23 bases between the germline ends. Taken from the germline V gene, the CDR1 and CDR2 loops are MNHNS and SASEGT. From its cysteine to its phenylalanine, the CDR3 spans 16 amino acids. Of all the DNA, just the CDR3 is kept, 48 bases in frame from base 1. Receptors were amplified or captured by PCR. DNA from cultured CD4+ T cells was subjected to TCR sequencing with the Oncomine TCR Beta short-read assay at the Johns Hopkins FTIC core. The QIAamp micro DNA kit was used to extract genomic DNA from the cultured CD4+ T cells. Oncomine TCR Beta libraries from cultured CD4+ T cells were pooled with unique dual indexes and sequenced on an Illumina iSeq 100. In the authors' own workflow: Non-productive sequences were removed, and CDR3s not starting with C, not ending with F or W, or shorter than 7 amino acids were discarded. The MANAFEST web application identified antigen-specific clonotypes by comparing peptide-stimulated wells against reference wells and other culture wells. Positive clones required FDR below 0.05, an odds ratio above 5, and productive frequency above 0.1% in at least two of three replicate wells. Clonotypes that were significantly expanded in both SARS-CoV-2 spike wells and at least one common cold coronavirus spike condition were defined as cross-reactive. Levenshtein distances (stringdist) and unrooted phylogenetic trees (ape) in R version 3.6.1 were used to assess CDR3 homology. TCRdb applied fastp at Q25 and MiXCR to the public reads, then kept only in-frame beta chains. Identical CDR3 proteins give one entry, which carries the most common genes and DNA. TCRdb, not the original authors, processed these V and J calls. This sample holds over 15,000 distinct CDR3 sequences; about 80% were observed only once. The ten largest account for approximately 9.9% of the sample.

The rearranged chain carries TRBV6-1 and TRBJ1-2, with no D gene named confidently. This TCR came from a human donor who had recovered from COVID-19. The sample taken for sequencing was CD4+ T cells from blood, cultured in vitro. The sequenced DNA: TGTGCCAGCGGCCCCGAGGGAAACTCTATTAGCTATGGCTACACCTTC. Its translation reads: CASGPEGNSISYGYTF.